This entry concerns a single T cell receptor beta chain. Its antigen is as yet unknown. PCR primers comprised 60 Vbeta and 13 Jbeta primers. Profiling relied on immunoSEQ multiplex PCR, and the TCRdb table lists in-frame clones only, not all of them. In all, the sample yields tens of thousands of clones. V was pared by 3 bases and J by 14 bases, with 10 bases of the junction left unmatched. CDR3 length: 12 amino acids. From germline, CDR1 is SGHRS and CDR2 YFSETQ. The data were taken from a study of cytomegalovirus exposure and HLA in healthy donors. Points from the study as a whole: In a later analysis, across HLA loci, associated TCR counts were highest for DRB1, lowest for HLA-C.

Sequencing was performed on PBMCs. The source is a woman in her thirties in good health and CMV-seronegative. The chain employs TRBV5-1 and TRBJ1-2, with 7 bases matching TRBD1. The CDR3 is CASSSTGQLGTF. CDR3 bases: TGCGCCAGCAGCTCGACGGGACAGCTCGGTACCTTC.